This TCR beta chain is from a study of T cell changes during pregnancy in multiple sclerosis. Data came from immunoSEQ multiplex PCR; TCRdb stores just in-frame clones and leaves some out. The sample shows 60,000 or so clones, 91% of them seen only once. With 1 base removed from V and 6 bases from J, the gap between germline ends came to 4 bases. The germline V gene encodes CDR1 MGHDK and CDR2 SYGVNS. This CDR3 comprises 11 residues. This clone was found once. The source of this sequence is a female donor with multiple sclerosis, enrolled in a pregnancy study. The V gene is TRBV25-1, the J gene TRBJ2-7; D is unresolved. This specimen consisted of peripheral blood, obtained before pregnancy. The chain's CDR3 is CASSELAEQYF. CDR3 sequence (DNA): TGTGCCAGCAGTGAATTGGCCGAGCAGTACTTC.